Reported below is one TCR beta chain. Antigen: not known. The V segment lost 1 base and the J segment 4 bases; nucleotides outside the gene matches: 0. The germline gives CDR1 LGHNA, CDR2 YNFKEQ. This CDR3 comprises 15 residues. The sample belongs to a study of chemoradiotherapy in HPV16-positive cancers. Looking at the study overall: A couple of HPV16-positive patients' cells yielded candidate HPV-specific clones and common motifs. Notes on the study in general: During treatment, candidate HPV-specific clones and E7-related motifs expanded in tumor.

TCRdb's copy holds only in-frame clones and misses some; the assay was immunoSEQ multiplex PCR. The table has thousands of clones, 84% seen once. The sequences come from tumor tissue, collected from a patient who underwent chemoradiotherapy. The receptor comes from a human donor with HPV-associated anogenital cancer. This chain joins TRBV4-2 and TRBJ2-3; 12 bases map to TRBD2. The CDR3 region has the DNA TGTGCCAGCAGCCAAGGACTAGCGGGAGCAGATACGCAGTATTTT. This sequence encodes CASSQGLAGADTQYF.